This record concerns one T cell receptor (beta chain) sequence. The sample is drawn from a study of technical replicates of blood from a few donors. The ends were cut back, 3 bases at V and 2 bases at J, with 16 bases in the middle. Germline V gene lookup returns CDR1 MNHNS and CDR2 SASEGT. The CDR3 runs 16 residues. Assay used: immunoSEQ multiplex PCR; TCRdb lists only in-frame clones, some missing. The sample yields more than 15,000 clones, 82% seen once. The genes are TRBV6-1 and TRBJ2-5; D might be TRBD1 (7 bases). Sequencing input: PBMCs. This receptor was taken from a human donor in good health. Some clones in this sample may be carry-over from other donors' samples. The CDR3 sequence is CASSEQTGSGQETQYF. The CDR3 nucleotides read TGTGCCAGCAGTGAGCAGACAGGGAGCGGGCAAGAGACCCAGTACTTC.